Listed below are T cell receptor beta chains from one sample, sequenced in a study of cytotoxic CD8 clonotypes in ibrutinib-treated CLL. Assay used: immunoSEQ multiplex PCR; TCRdb lists only in-frame clones, some missing. Among tens of thousands of clones listed, 45% to 70% were seen once. Sequenced material: PBMCs, taken after 24 months of ibrutinib treatment. These receptors were obtained from a human donor with chronic lymphocytic leukemia. CDR3s include the opening cysteine and the closing phenylalanine or tryptophan. The order of the fields is CDR3 length, D gene, V gene, clone size, J gene, CDR3 protein, CDR3 DNA. The D gene is left open where the match is weak. Clone sizes are given selectively: once, few, many, or a class where the clone is expanded.

>14|NA|TRBV18|few|TRBJ1-3
CASSPISVGNTIYF
TGTGCCAGCTCACCGATAAGCGTTGGAAACACCATATATTTT
>14|TRBD1|TRBV6-5|many|TRBJ1-1
CASSPGTEVFEAFF
TGTGCCAGCAGTCCCGGGACAGAAGTTTTTGAAGCTTTCTTT
>14|NA|TRBV7-9|NA|TRBJ1-1
CASSLGGADTEAFF
TGTGCCAGCAGCTTAGGGGGTGCGGACACTGAAGCTTTCTTT
>14|NA|TRBV5-1|NA|TRBJ2-6
CASSRNSGANVLTF
TGCGCCAGCAGCAGAAACTCTGGGGCCAACGTCCTGACTTTC
>14|NA|TRBV6-5|medium-sized|TRBJ1-3
CASSTGSSGNTIYF
TGTGCCAGCAGTACAGGGAGCTCTGGAAACACCATATATTTT
>17|NA|TRBV13|NA|TRBJ1-1
CASSQVSLRDKNTEAFF
TGTGCCAGCAGCCAAGTTTCACTCCGGGACAAAAACACTGAAGCTTTCTTT
>17|TRBD1|TRBV15|NA|TRBJ1-3
CATSRDRTGPFSNTIYF
TGTGCCACCAGCAGAGATCGGACAGGTCCGTTCTCAAACACCATATATTTT
>14|TRBD2|TRBV4-1|few|TRBJ2-1
CASRLAGVSTEQFF
TGCGCCAGCAGACTAGCGGGAGTATCCACTGAGCAGTTCTTC
>15|NA|TRBV5-1|few|TRBJ2-2
CASSLAGGSGGELFF
TGCGCCAGCAGCTTGGCCGGCGGGTCGGGCGGGGAGCTGTTTTTT
>15|NA|TRBV21-1|NA|TRBJ2-7
CASSPLARDYSEQYF
TGTGCCAGCAGCCCCCTCGCCAGGGACTATTCCGAGCAGTACTTC
>13|TRBD1|TRBV14|NA|TRBJ2-5
CASSPGGLKTQYF
TGTGCCAGCAGCCCAGGGGGCCTGAAGACCCAGTACTTC
>13|NA|TRBV6-5|many|TRBJ1-2
CASRADSHYGYTF
TGTGCCAGCAGGGCCGACAGCCACTATGGCTACACCTTC
>11|TRBD1|TRBV20-1|many|TRBJ1-5
CSAQGDQPQHF
TGCAGTGCCCAGGGGGATCAGCCCCAGCATTTT
>15|TRBD2|TRBV4-1|NA|TRBJ2-5
CASSRLAGRQETQYF
TGCGCCAGCAGCCGTCTAGCGGGGCGGCAAGAGACCCAGTACTTC
>12|NA|TRBV29-1|once|TRBJ2-1
CSVDLNSNEQFF
TGCAGCGTTGACCTTAACAGCAATGAGCAGTTCTTC
>14|TRBD1|TRBV7-2|few|TRBJ1-5
CASSWTGSNQPQHF
TGTGCCAGCAGCTGGACAGGGAGCAATCAGCCCCAGCATTTT
>13|TRBD1|TRBV19|NA|TRBJ2-2
CASSLRGHGELFF
TGTGCCAGTAGCCTCAGGGGGCACGGGGAGCTGTTTTTT
>11|NA|TRBV6-1|NA|TRBJ2-1
CASSRGNEQFF
TGTGCCAGCAGTAGGGGCAATGAGCAGTTCTTC
>12|NA|TRBV18|NA|TRBJ2-3
CASSPWTDTQYF
TGTGCCAGCTCACCCTGGACAGATACGCAGTATTTT
>14|NA|TRBV11-2|once|TRBJ1-1
CASSLTPGASEAFF
TGTGCCAGCAGCTTAACCCCCGGGGCGTCTGAAGCTTTCTTT
>13|NA|TRBV7-6|few|TRBJ1-5
CASSLAVGQPQHF
TGTGCCAGCAGCTTAGCAGTTGGTCAGCCCCAGCATTTT
>15|NA|TRBV9|NA|TRBJ2-3
CASSVAGIVTDTQYF
TGTGCCAGCAGCGTAGCGGGAATTGTTACAGATACGCAGTATTTT
>14|NA|TRBV2|many|TRBJ1-4
CASRMTGANEKLFF
TGTGCCAGCAGGATGACGGGAGCTAATGAAAAACTGTTTTTT
>15|TRBD2|TRBV28|NA|TRBJ2-3
CASSLTSGALDTQYF
TGTGCCAGCAGTCTGACTAGCGGGGCCTTAGATACGCAGTATTTT
>13|NA|TRBV2|NA|TRBJ1-2
CASSDVTRHGYTF
TGTGCCAGCAGTGATGTGACTCGTCATGGCTACACCTTC
>15|NA|TRBV5-1|few|TRBJ2-1
CASSLSLSSYNEQFF
TGCGCCAGCAGCTTAAGTCTCAGCTCCTACAATGAGCAGTTCTTC
>15|TRBD1|TRBV6-1|many|TRBJ2-2
CASSLDRVNTGELFF
TGTGCCAGCAGTCTGGACAGGGTTAACACCGGGGAGCTGTTTTTT
>13|NA|TRBV9|NA|TRBJ1-2
CASSFGTNYGYTF
TGTGCCAGCAGCTTTGGGACTAACTATGGCTACACCTTC
>14|NA|TRBV7-8|NA|TRBJ1-2
CASSLAPDSQGYTF
TGTGCCAGCAGCTTAGCTCCTGACAGCCAGGGCTACACCTTC
>13|NA|TRBV13|few|TRBJ2-3
CASSLLLPDTQYF
TGTGCCAGCAGCCTGCTACTACCAGATACGCAGTATTTT
>14|TRBD1|TRBV5-6|NA|TRBJ2-2
CASSWDRATGELFF
TGTGCCAGCAGCTGGGACAGGGCCACCGGGGAGCTGTTTTTT
>14|TRBD1|TRBV28|few|TRBJ1-2
CASSLGTGSYGYTF
TGTGCCAGCAGTTTAGGGACAGGCTCCTATGGCTACACCTTC
>15|NA|TRBV27|NA|TRBJ1-6
CASSFSAASNSPLHF
TGTGCCAGCAGTTTCAGCGCTGCTTCTAATTCACCCCTCCACTTT
>13|NA|TRBV27|few|TRBJ2-7
CASSWTRGYEQYF
TGTGCCAGCAGTTGGACGCGGGGCTACGAGCAGTACTTC
>13|NA|TRBV18|few|TRBJ2-2
CASSPRGAGELFF
TGTGCCAGCTCACCACGGGGTGCCGGGGAGCTGTTTTTT